A selection of T cell receptor beta chains follows, all from one sample in a study of shared clonotypes between healthy human individuals. Clones were sequenced by immunoSEQ multiplex PCR, and TCRdb holds only the in-frame ones, with some missing. The table records a few million clones, approximately 96% of them present only once. The material sequenced was naive CD4+ T cells sorted from blood. The receptors here all came from a man aged 18 to 35 in good health. Each CDR3 is given with its conserved first and last residue. The D gene is left open where the match is weak. The size of a clone is reported for some rows only, either as once, few or many, or as a class for expanded clones.

CDR3 protein | CDR3 DNA | clone size | V gene | D gene | J gene
CASSPGTDYGYTF | TGTGCCAGCTCACCAGGGACAGATTATGGCTACACCTTC | NA | TRBV18 | TRBD1 | TRBJ1-2
CASSLGQGASGELFF | TGCGCCAGCAGCTTGGGACAGGGGGCATCCGGGGAGCTGTTTTTT | NA | TRBV5-1 | TRBD1 | TRBJ2-2
CASGAFGGSNSPLHF | TGTGCCAGCGGTGCATTTGGAGGGTCTAATTCACCCCTCCACTTT | NA | TRBV6-4 | NA | TRBJ1-6
CASSLPTTANYGYTF | TGCGCCAGCAGCTTGCCTACGACGGCAAACTATGGCTACACCTTC | NA | TRBV5-1 | NA | TRBJ1-2
CASSSLGFRAQETQYF | TGTGCCAGCAGCTCCCTAGGGTTTAGGGCCCAAGAGACCCAGTACTTC | once | TRBV25-1 | NA | TRBJ2-5
CASSPQRVTDTQYF | TGTGCCAGCTCACCACAGCGGGTCACAGATACGCAGTATTTT | NA | TRBV18 | NA | TRBJ2-3
CAWGDHYGYTF | TGTGCCTGGGGGGACCACTATGGCTACACCTTC | once | TRBV30 | NA | TRBJ1-2
CAWSTGQETQYF | TGTGCCTGGAGTACAGGGCAAGAGACCCAGTACTTC | NA | TRBV30 | NA | TRBJ2-5
CATNKGPEKLFF | TGTGCCACCAATAAGGGGCCTGAAAAACTGTTTTTT | NA | TRBV7-9 | NA | TRBJ1-4
CASSQITGDRTGELFF | TGCGCCAGCAGCCAAATAACAGGGGATCGGACCGGGGAGCTGTTTTTT | once | TRBV4-3 | TRBD1 | TRBJ2-2
CASSSRTGNTGELFF | TGTGCCAGCAGCTCCAGGACAGGCAACACCGGGGAGCTGTTTTTT | NA | TRBV7-3 | TRBD1 | TRBJ2-2
CAISEVYGDIQYF | TGTGCCATCAGTGAGGTCTACGGAGACATTCAGTACTTC | NA | TRBV10-3 | NA | TRBJ2-4
CASSEGLAGGLLQETQYF | TGTGCCAGCAGCGAAGGACTAGCGGGGGGGCTGCTACAAGAGACCCAGTACTTC | NA | TRBV7-2 | TRBD2 | TRBJ2-5
CASSPQTGNTEAFF | TGTGCCAGCAGCCCGCAAACAGGGAACACTGAAGCTTTCTTT | NA | TRBV7-6 | NA | TRBJ1-1
CASSGREEQPQHF | TGTGCCAGCAGTGGCAGGGAAGAGCAGCCCCAGCATTTT | NA | TRBV6-1 | NA | TRBJ1-5
CAWSGGNTEAFF | TGTGCCTGGAGTGGGGGAAACACTGAAGCTTTCTTT | NA | TRBV30 | NA | TRBJ1-1
CASSVGLTGTDTQYF | TGTGCCAGCAGCGTAGGACTTACAGGCACAGATACGCAGTATTTT | few | TRBV9 | NA | TRBJ2-3
CAWNPPGQSNQPQHF | TGTGCCTGGAACCCCCCGGGACAGAGTAATCAGCCCCAGCATTTT | once | TRBV30 | TRBD1 | TRBJ1-5
CASSFGTVNTEAFF | TGCGCCAGCAGCTTTGGCACCGTGAACACTGAAGCTTTCTTT | NA | TRBV5-1 | NA | TRBJ1-1
CASSPASQSPLHF | TGCGCCAGCAGTCCGGCATCTCAATCACCCCTCCACTTT | once | TRBV10-2 | NA | TRBJ1-6